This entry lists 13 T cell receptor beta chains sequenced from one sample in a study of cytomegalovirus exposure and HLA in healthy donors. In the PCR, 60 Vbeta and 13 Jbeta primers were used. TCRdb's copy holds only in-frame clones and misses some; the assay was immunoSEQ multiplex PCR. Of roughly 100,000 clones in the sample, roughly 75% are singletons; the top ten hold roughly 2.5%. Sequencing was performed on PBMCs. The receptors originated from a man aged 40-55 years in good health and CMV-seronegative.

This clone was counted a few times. The CDR3, as DNA: TGTGCCAGCAGTGAACTTAGTGGCTATGGCTACACCTTC. This gives the protein CASSELSGYGYTF. This rearrangement joins TRBV6-1 to TRBJ1-2; no reliable D call. CDR1 and CDR2 from the germline V gene are MNHNS and SASEGT. The CDR3 is 13 amino acids. Trimming pared 2 bases from V and 4 bases from J, leaving 8 bases between.

The CDR3 DNA is TGTGCCAGCAGCTCCAACGCGGGGGGCACAGATACGCAGTATTTT. Amino acid sequence: CASSSNAGGTDTQYF. The chain recombines TRBV7-3 with TRBJ2-3, with 7 bases identical to TRBD2. J gave up 1 base and V 4 bases, and 5 bases lay outside the gene matches. This CDR3 spans 15 amino acids. Per the germline V gene, CDR1 is SGHTA and CDR2 is FQGTGA.

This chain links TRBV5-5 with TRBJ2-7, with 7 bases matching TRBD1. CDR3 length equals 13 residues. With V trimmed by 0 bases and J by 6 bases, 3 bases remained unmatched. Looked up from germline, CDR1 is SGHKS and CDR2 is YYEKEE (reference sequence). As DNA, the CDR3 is TGTGCCAGCAGCTTGGGACAGGGTAGCGAGCAGTACTTC. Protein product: CASSLGQGSEQYF. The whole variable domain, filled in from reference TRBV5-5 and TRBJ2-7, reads DAGVTQSPTHLIKTRGQQVTLRCSPISGHKSVSWYQQVLGQGPQFIFQYYEKEERGRGNFPDRFSARQFPNYSSELNVNALLLGDSALYLCASSLGQGSEQYFGPGTRLTVT.

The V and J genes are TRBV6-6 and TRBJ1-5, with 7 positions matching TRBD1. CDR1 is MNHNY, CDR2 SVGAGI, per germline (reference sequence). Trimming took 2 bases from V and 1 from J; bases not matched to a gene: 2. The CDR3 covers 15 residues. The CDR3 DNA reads TGTGCCAGCAGTTACACGACAGGGAGCAATCAGCCCCAGCATTTT. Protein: CASSYTTGSNQPQHF.

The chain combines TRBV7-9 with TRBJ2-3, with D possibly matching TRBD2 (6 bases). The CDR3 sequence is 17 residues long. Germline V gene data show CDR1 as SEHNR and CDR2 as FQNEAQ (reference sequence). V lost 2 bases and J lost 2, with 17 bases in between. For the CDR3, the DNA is TGTGCCAGCAGCTTACCCCGGGGGATTGGATTCACAGATACGCAGTATTTT. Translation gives CASSLPRGIGFTDTQYF. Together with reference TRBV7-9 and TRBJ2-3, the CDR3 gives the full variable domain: DTGVSQNPRHKITKRGQNVTFRCDPISEHNRLYWYRQTLGQGPEFLTYFQNEAQLEKSRLLSDRFSAERPKGSFSTLEIQRTEQGDSAMYLCASSLPRGIGFTDTQYFGPGTRLTVL.

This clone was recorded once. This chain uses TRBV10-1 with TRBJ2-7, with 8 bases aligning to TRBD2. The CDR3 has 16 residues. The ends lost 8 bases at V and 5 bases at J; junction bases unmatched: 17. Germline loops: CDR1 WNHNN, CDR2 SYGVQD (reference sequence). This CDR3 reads CASVRAGDLLGHEQYF. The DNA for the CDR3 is TGCGCCAGCGTTAGAGCGGGGGACCTCCTTGGCCACGAGCAGTACTTC.

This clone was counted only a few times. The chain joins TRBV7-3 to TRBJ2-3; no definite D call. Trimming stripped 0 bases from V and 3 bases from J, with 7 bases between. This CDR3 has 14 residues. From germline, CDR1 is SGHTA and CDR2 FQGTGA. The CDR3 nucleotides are TGTGCCAGCAGCTTAACCGTTAGTACAGATACGCAGTATTTT. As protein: CASSLTVSTDTQYF.

CDR3 region: CASSLDRDRTPLHF. The CDR3 DNA sequence: TGTGCCAGCAGCTTAGACAGGGACCGGACACCCCTCCACTTT. V usage is TRBV7-2 and J usage is TRBJ1-6, with D possibly matching TRBD1 (6 bases). This CDR3 has 14 residues. V lost 1 base, J lost 11 bases, and 12 bases lay in between. CDR1 and CDR2 (germline): SGHTA, FQGNSA.

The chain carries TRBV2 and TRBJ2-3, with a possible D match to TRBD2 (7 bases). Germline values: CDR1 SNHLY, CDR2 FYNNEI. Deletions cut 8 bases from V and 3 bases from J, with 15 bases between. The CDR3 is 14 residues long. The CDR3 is CASSGGQGTDTQYF. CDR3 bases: TGTGCCAGCTCCGGGGGGCAGGGGACAGATACGCAGTATTTT.

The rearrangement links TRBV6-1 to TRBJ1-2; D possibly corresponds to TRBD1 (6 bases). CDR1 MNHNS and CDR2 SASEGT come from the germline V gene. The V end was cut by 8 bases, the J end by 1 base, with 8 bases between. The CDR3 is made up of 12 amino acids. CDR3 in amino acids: CASGGSNYGYTF. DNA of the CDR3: TGTGCCAGCGGGGGCAGTAACTATGGCTACACCTTC.

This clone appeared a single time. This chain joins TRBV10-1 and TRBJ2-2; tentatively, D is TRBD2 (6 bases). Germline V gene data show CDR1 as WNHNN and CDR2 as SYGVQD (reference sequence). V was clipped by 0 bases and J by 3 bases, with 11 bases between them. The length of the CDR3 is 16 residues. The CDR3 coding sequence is TGCGCCAGCAGTGAGTCTCGGGGGTTGGACACCGGGGAGCTGTTTTTT. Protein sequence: CASSESRGLDTGELFF.

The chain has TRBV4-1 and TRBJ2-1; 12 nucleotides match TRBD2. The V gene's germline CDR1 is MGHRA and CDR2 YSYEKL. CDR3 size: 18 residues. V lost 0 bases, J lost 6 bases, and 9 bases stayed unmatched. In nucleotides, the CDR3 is TGCGCCAGCAGCCAAGAAACCTCTAGCGGGGGGGCCTTCAATGAGCAGTTCTTC. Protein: CASSQETSSGGAFNEQFF.

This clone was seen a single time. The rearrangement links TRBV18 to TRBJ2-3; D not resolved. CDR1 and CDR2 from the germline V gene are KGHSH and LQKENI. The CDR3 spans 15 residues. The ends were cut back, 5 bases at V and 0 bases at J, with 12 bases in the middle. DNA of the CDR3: TGTGCCAGCTCATCCGCCGGTTCTAGCACAGATACGCAGTATTTT. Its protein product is CASSSAGSSTDTQYF.